The source of this T cell receptor (beta chain) is a study of human thymus T cells. Study-level findings and limits: What appeared biased in thymic and blood repertoires was the usage of V and J genes.

The assay was immunoSEQ multiplex PCR, and TCRdb's table has in-frame clones only and misses some. The sample records around 120,000 clones, about 95% being singletons. Worth noting for this clone: Its antigen is as yet unknown.

Thymic material originated from resections removed in the course of corrective heart surgery. This TCR derives from a boy less than two years old with a congenital heart defect but otherwise immunologically healthy. The sequenced sample consisted of thymus tissue.

The CDR3: CASSNSTGGVERCNYGYTF. CDR3 sequence (DNA): TGTGCCAGCAGTAACTCGACAGGGGGCGTAGAAAGATGTAACTATGGCTACACCTTC. This chain links TRBV27 with TRBJ1-2, with TRBD1 identical over 10 bases. Losses at the gene ends were 5 bases for V and 1 base for J; bases not matched to a gene: 16. Germline CDR1 reads MNHEY; CDR2 reads SMNVEV (reference sequence). CDR3 length equals 19 residues.